A single sample gave rise to the 20 T cell receptor beta chains below, sequenced in a study of blood T cell repertoires in COVID-19 (dated by TCRdb to 2018 to 2020). Libraries came from the immunoSEQ multiplex PCR assay. TCRdb mirrors the immuneACCESS table, restricted to in-frame sequences. Some clones are absent from its copies; in checked studies, under half trace to an unresolved V gene, and the reason for the others is unknown. The sample data list approximately 500,000 clones, and approximately 87% of these were observed just once. The leading ten clones occupy 1.5% to 2% of the sample. Sequenced input: PBMCs or T cells enriched from blood (not recorded which). The receptors here all came from a middle-aged woman who had recovered from COVID-19.

V usage is TRBV5-6 and J usage is TRBJ2-7; TRBD1 matches at 10 bases. This CDR3 is 14 amino acids long. Unmatched junction bases numbered 3, after V lost 3 bases and J lost 3 bases. Looked up from germline, CDR1 is SGHDT and CDR2 is YYEEEE. The CDR3, as DNA: TGTGCCAGCAGCTCCTGGGACAGGGGCTACGAGCAGTACTTC. Amino acid sequence: CASSSWDRGYEQYF.

The chain is built from TRBV5-8 and TRBJ2-2, with D maybe TRBD1 (5 bases). Looked up from germline, CDR1 is SGHTS and CDR2 is YDEGEE. The CDR3 runs 18 residues. V shed 2 bases and J shed 5 bases, with 22 bases lying between them. CDR3 protein: CASSLSKGITLGTGELFF. DNA of the CDR3: TGTGCCAGCAGCTTAAGTAAGGGGATCACCTTGGGGACCGGGGAGCTGTTTTTT.

This chain joins TRBV10-3 and TRBJ1-1, with TRBD1 matching over 7 bases. After removal of 6 bases from V and 5 bases from J, the junction contained 12 bases not matched to a gene. CDR3 length equals 15 residues. Germline CDR1 is ENHRY and CDR2 is SYGVKD. CDR3 amino acids: CAISPSGGGSTEAFF. The DNA of the CDR3 is TGTGCCATCAGCCCTTCAGGGGGAGGCTCGACTGAAGCTTTCTTT.

This chain uses TRBV7-2 with TRBJ2-3, with a possible D match to TRBD2 (5 bases). V lost 4 bases and J 4 bases, leaving 12 bases between the germline ends. The CDR3 has 14 amino acids. The V gene's germline CDR1 is SGHTA and CDR2 FQGNSA. CDR3: CASSWTQPADTQYF. CDR3 in DNA: TGTGCCAGCAGCTGGACTCAACCGGCAGATACGCAGTATTTT.

CDR3: CASSPQGLALYEQYF. CDR3 sequence (DNA): TGTGCCAGCAGCCCCCAGGGACTAGCCCTATACGAGCAGTACTTC. The chain carries TRBV7-2 and TRBJ2-7, with 9 positions matching TRBD2. CDR1 and CDR2 (germline): SGHTA, FQGNSA. This CDR3 is built from 15 residues. The J segment lost 4 bases and the V segment lost 5 bases, leaving 9 bases of the junction unmatched. Complete variable domain (other parts from reference TRBV7-2 and TRBJ2-7): GAGVSQSPSNKVTEKGKDVELRCDPISGHTALYWYRQSLGQGLEFLIYFQGNSAPDKSGLPSDRFSAERTGGSVSTLTIQRTQQEDSAVYLCASSPQGLALYEQYFGPGTRLTVT.

The rearrangement links TRBV10-3 to TRBJ2-1; TRBD2 is a possible D gene (6 bases). Trimming pared 0 bases from V and 7 bases from J, leaving 7 bases between. The CDR3 is 13 residues long. From germline, CDR1 is ENHRY and CDR2 SYGVKD. CDR3 bases: TGTGCCATCAGTGAGTCGGAGGGGAATGAGCAGTTCTTC. Translation: CAISESEGNEQFF.

The chain joins TRBV12-3 or TRBV12-4 to TRBJ1-1; TRBD1 is a possible D gene (5 bases). Trimming removed 2 bases from V and 6 bases from J, with 7 bases in between. The CDR3 sequence is 12 residues long. Here the CDR3 reads CASSLSRAEAFF. DNA for the CDR3: TGTGCCAGCAGTTTATCCAGGGCTGAAGCTTTCTTT.

The chain employs TRBV5-4 and TRBJ2-5, with 7 positions matching TRBD1. This CDR3 has 14 residues. The V gene end was trimmed by 4 bases and the J gene end by 3 bases; junction bases not matched to a gene: 6. CDR1 and CDR2 (germline): SGHNT, YYREEE (reference sequence). The CDR3 reads CASSPRTGEETQYF. The CDR3, as DNA: TGTGCCAGCAGCCCCCGCACAGGGGAAGAGACCCAGTACTTC.

This sequence joins TRBV7-9 and TRBJ1-1, with 7 bases aligning to TRBD1. Per the germline V gene, CDR1 is SEHNR and CDR2 is FQNEAQ (reference sequence). The CDR3 consists of 14 residues. V shed 4 bases, J shed 1 base, and the junction held 3 bases outside the gene matches. CDR3 sequence (DNA): TGTGCCAGCAGCTACGGGACAGCGAACACTGAAGCTTTCTTT. Protein sequence: CASSYGTANTEAFF.

This clone was found a few times. The V call is TRBV10-1, the J call TRBJ2-7, with 9 bases matching TRBD1. This CDR3 comprises 13 residues. Germline loops: CDR1 WNHNN, CDR2 SYGVQD (reference sequence). V lost 6 bases and J lost 4; bases outside the gene matches: 4. The CDR3, as DNA: TGCGCCAGCAGCGGGACAGGGTATTACGAGCAGTACTTC. The encoded protein is CASSGTGYYEQYF.

V usage is TRBV19 and J usage is TRBJ2-5; D gene uncertain. Germline V gene lookup returns CDR1 LNHDA and CDR2 SQIVND (reference sequence). The CDR3 totals 15 residues. The V end was cut by 3 bases, the J end by 4 bases, with 15 bases between. In nucleotides, the CDR3 is TGTGCCAGTAGTATTGGTGGAGCCCTGGGAGAGACCCAGTACTTC. Translated, it gives CASSIGGALGETQYF.

V usage is TRBV27 and J usage is TRBJ2-1; TRBD1 is a possible D gene (6 bases). From germline, CDR1 is MNHEY and CDR2 SMNVEV (reference sequence). The CDR3 runs 14 residues. Trimming stripped 6 bases from V and 3 bases from J, with 12 bases between. CDR3 protein: CASRTGFYYNEQFF. DNA of the CDR3: TGTGCCAGCAGGACAGGCTTTTACTACAATGAGCAGTTCTTC.

This clone occurred once. The V call is TRBV30, the J call TRBJ1-1; the D gene is possibly TRBD1 (5 bases). Trimming pared 0 bases from V and 4 bases from J, leaving 9 bases between. CDR1 and CDR2 from the germline V gene are GTSNPN and SVGIG (reference sequence). The CDR3 contains 13 residues. The CDR3 bases are TGTGCCTGGAGTGTCTCGGGGGTCACTGAAGCTTTCTTT. This encodes CAWSVSGVTEAFF.

The chain employs TRBV6-5 and TRBJ2-2, with TRBD1 matching 9 bases. The CDR3 runs 13 residues. The ends lost 6 bases at V and 4 bases at J; junction bases unmatched: 0. Germline-derived CDR1 and CDR2 are MNHEY and SVGAGI. This chain's CDR3 is CASRTGGTGELFF. The CDR3 nucleotides are TGTGCCAGCAGGACAGGGGGCACCGGGGAGCTGTTTTTT.

The V call is TRBV7-6, the J call TRBJ2-7, with 13 positions matching TRBD2. V shed 1 base, J shed 1 base, and the junction held 4 bases outside the gene matches. CDR3 length: 17 residues. Looked up from germline, CDR1 is SGHVS and CDR2 is FNYEAQ. In DNA form, the CDR3 reads TGTGCCAGCAGCTTAGTCACTAGCGGGAGGGGGTCCTACGAGCAGTACTTC. Translated, it gives CASSLVTSGRGSYEQYF.

The chain links TRBV4-1 to TRBJ2-7; 8 bases are a match to TRBD2. Germline trimming cut 2 bases from V and 4 bases from J; bases unmatched to any gene: 7. CDR1 is MGHRA, CDR2 YSYEKL, per germline. The CDR3 is 15 amino acids. Here the CDR3 reads CASSQNREGWYEQYF. Here the CDR3 DNA reads TGCGCCAGCAGCCAAAATCGGGAGGGGTGGTACGAGCAGTACTTC.

The rearrangement links TRBV6-5 to TRBJ1-4, with 9 bases identical to TRBD1. This CDR3 spans 15 amino acids. Germline CDR1 MNHEY, CDR2 SVGAGI. The ends lost 7 bases at V and 4 bases at J; junction bases unmatched: 7. In DNA form, the CDR3 reads TGTGCCAGCAAAGGGACAGGGAATGGTAATGAAAAACTGTTTTTT. Its translation: CASKGTGNGNEKLFF.

The rearrangement links TRBV9 to TRBJ1-4; D not certain. The ends were cut back, 0 bases at V and 2 bases at J, with 8 bases in the middle. Germline lookup yields CDR1 SGDLS and CDR2 YYNGEE. This CDR3 has 15 amino acids. The CDR3, as DNA: TGTGCCAGCAGCGTAGGAGGCAGCACTAATGAAAAACTGTTTTTT. As protein: CASSVGGSTNEKLFF.

The rearrangement links TRBV28 to TRBJ2-3, with a tentative D call TRBD2 (6 bases). V gave up 3 bases and J gave up 0 bases, with 13 bases separating them. The CDR3 consists of 16 residues. Germline V lookup: CDR1 MDHEN, CDR2 SYDVKM. DNA for the CDR3: TGTGCCAGCAGTTTTATTAGCGGACCTAGCACAGATACGCAGTATTTT. Its protein product is CASSFISGPSTDTQYF.

The chain uses TRBV24-1 and TRBJ1-1, with 9 bases identical to TRBD1. CDR1 KGHDR and CDR2 SFDVKD come from the germline V gene. CDR3 length: 14 amino acids. Trimming removed 4 bases from V and 1 base from J; junction bases left unmatched: 0. The CDR3: CATSEGQGNTEAFF. The CDR3, as DNA: TGTGCCACCAGTGAGGGACAGGGGAACACTGAAGCTTTCTTT.